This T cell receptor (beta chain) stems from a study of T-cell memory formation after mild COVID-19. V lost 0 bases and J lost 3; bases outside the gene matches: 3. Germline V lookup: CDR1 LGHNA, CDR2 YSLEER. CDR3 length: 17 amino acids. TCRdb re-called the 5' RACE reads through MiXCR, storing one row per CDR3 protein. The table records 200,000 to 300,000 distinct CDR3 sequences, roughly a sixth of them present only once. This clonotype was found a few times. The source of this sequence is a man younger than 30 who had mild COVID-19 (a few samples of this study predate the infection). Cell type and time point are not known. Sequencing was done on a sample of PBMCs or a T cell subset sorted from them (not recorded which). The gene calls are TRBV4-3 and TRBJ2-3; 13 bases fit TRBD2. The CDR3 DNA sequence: TGCGCCAGCAGCCAAGATCGGACTAGCGGGGGTACAGATACGCAGTATTTT. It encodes CASSQDRTSGGTDTQYF.